Listed below are T cell receptor beta chains from one sample, sequenced in a study of cytomegalovirus exposure and HLA in healthy donors. The data were produced by immunoSEQ multiplex PCR, yet TCRdb's version contains in-frame clones alone and is incomplete. The sample includes about 140,000 clones, 84% seen only once; the top ten take over 1.3%. Sample: PBMCs. The receptors originated from a woman aged 25-40 years in good health and CMV-seronegative. The CDR3 runs from the conserved cysteine through the conserved F or W. The D gene is left open where the match is weak. Clone sizes are given selectively: once, few, many, or a class where the clone is expanded.

J gene | clone size | CDR3 length | D gene | V gene | CDR3 DNA | CDR3 protein
TRBJ2-7 | - | 15 | - | TRBV5-1 | TGCGCCAGCAGCTTGGTATCCGGGGGGCGGTACGAGCAGTACTTC | CASSLVSGGRYEQYF
TRBJ2-7 | - | 15 | - | TRBV5-4 | TGTGCCAGCAGCTTGGTCCCGGACACCTACTACGAGCAGTACTTC | CASSLVPDTYYEQYF
TRBJ1-2 | - | 17 | TRBD1 | TRBV25-1 | TGTGCCAGCGACCTCGACAGGGGCTCTTTATGGGATTGTGGCTACACCTTC | CASDLDRGSLWDCGYTF
TRBJ2-5 | - | 16 | TRBD1 | TRBV15 | TGTGCCACCAGCAGAGGACAGGGTGGAAGACAAGAGACCCAGTACTTC | CATSRGQGGRQETQYF
TRBJ1-2 | - | 10 | - | TRBV20-1 | TGCAGTGCTCCAAACTATGGCTACACCTTC | CSAPNYGYTF
TRBJ2-7 | - | 13 | - | TRBV5-1 | TGCGCCAGCAGCTTGGGGCCCCCGGGTGAGCAGTACTTC | CASSLGPPGEQYF
TRBJ1-2 | - | 12 | - | TRBV5-1 | TGCGCCAGCAGCTGGGGGGACTATGGCTACACCTTC | CASSWGDYGYTF
TRBJ1-5 | - | 15 | - | TRBV6-5 | TGTGCCAGCAGGGACACAGGGTTGGGCAATCAGCCCCAGCATTTT | CASRDTGLGNQPQHF
TRBJ2-7 | once | 15 | TRBD1 | TRBV18 | TGTGCCAGCTCACCTCTCCAGGACAGGGGCTACGAGCAGTACTTC | CASSPLQDRGYEQYF
TRBJ2-3 | - | 16 | TRBD1 | TRBV11-2 | TGTGCCAGCAGCTTACCGACAGGGGAAGGGGCAGATACGCAGTATTTT | CASSLPTGEGADTQYF
TRBJ2-2 | - | 16 | TRBD2 | TRBV5-1 | TGCGCCAGCAGCTTGGTCTTAGCGGGGTACACCGGGGAGCTGTTTTTT | CASSLVLAGYTGELFF
TRBJ1-2 | - | 15 | - | TRBV4-2 | TGTGCCAGCAGCCAAGAATGGGAGAGAAGCTATGGCTACACCTTC | CASSQEWERSYGYTF
TRBJ2-2 | once | 18 | - | TRBV5-1 | TGCGCCAGCAGCGTACAAGGGGCGGGGAGCTCGAACACCGGGGAGCTGTTTTTT | CASSVQGAGSSNTGELFF
TRBJ1-1 | - | 14 | TRBD1 | TRBV9 | TGTGCCAGCAGCCCCCGACAGGGGAACACTGAAGCTTTCTTT | CASSPRQGNTEAFF
TRBJ1-2 | - | 14 | TRBD1 | TRBV6-1 | TGTGCCAGCTCCAGTCCCGGAGGGGGCGATGGCTACACCTTC | CASSSPGGGDGYTF
TRBJ1-2 | - | 16 | TRBD1 | TRBV7-2 | TGTGCCAGCAGCACTAGGGGACAGGGGGAGTACTATGGCTACACCTTC | CASSTRGQGEYYGYTF
TRBJ2-7 | few | 15 | - | TRBV7-8 | TGTGCCAGCAGCGTAGACAGATATCCCTCCTACGAGCAGTACTTC | CASSVDRYPSYEQYF
TRBJ2-7 | - | 15 | - | TRBV7-2 | TGTGCCAGCAGCTTAGTTCCGGCTAGTGGCTACGAGCAGTACTTC | CASSLVPASGYEQYF
TRBJ2-7 | - | 17 | - | TRBV14 | TGTGCCAGCAGCCAAGTTCGGGGCGGGACCTATGACTACGAGCAGTACTTC | CASSQVRGGTYDYEQYF
TRBJ2-7 | - | 14 | TRBD2 | TRBV19 | TGTGCCAGTAGCCCTAGCGGGGGAGGATACGAGCAGTACTTC | CASSPSGGGYEQYF
TRBJ2-1 | - | 14 | TRBD1 | TRBV5-1 | TGCGCCAGCAGCTTGGAGGGGGCCAGCAATGAGCAGTTCTTC | CASSLEGASNEQFF
TRBJ2-1 | - | 16 | - | TRBV11-2 | TGTGCCAGCAGCTTAGTTCGGGGGGCCGTCCGCAATGAGCAGTTCTTC | CASSLVRGAVRNEQFF
TRBJ2-3 | - | 13 | TRBD2 | TRBV5-1 | TGCGCCAGCAGCTTGGACGCTAGCGGCCCGAAGTATTTT | CASSLDASGPKYF
TRBJ1-5 | - | 15 | - | TRBV18 | TGTGCCAGCTCAAGCGAGGGCTATAGCAATCAGCCCCAGCATTTT | CASSSEGYSNQPQHF
TRBJ2-7 | - | 11 | - | TRBV29-1 | TGCAGCGCGGCGGAGAACTACGAGCAGTACTTC | CSAAENYEQYF
TRBJ2-7 | - | 13 | - | TRBV5-6 | TGTGCCAGCAGCTTGAATCAGGCGACCGAGCAGTACTTC | CASSLNQATEQYF
TRBJ2-1 | - | 14 | - | TRBV2 | TGTGCCAGCAGACCGACAGGCAACTACAATGAGCAGTTCTTC | CASRPTGNYNEQFF
TRBJ1-2 | - | 16 | TRBD1 | TRBV28 | TGTGCCAGCAGGAGAAGACAGGGGGTCTCCAACTATGGCTACACCTTC | CASRRRQGVSNYGYTF
TRBJ2-7 | - | 19 | TRBD2 | TRBV7-2 | TGTGCCAGCAGCTTAGCTATGCTCTCTAGGCGGGGGGGCACTTACGAGCAGTACTTC | CASSLAMLSRRGGTYEQYF
TRBJ2-7 | - | 14 | - | TRBV27 | TGTGCCAGCAGTTACACAGGGAGCTCCTACGAGCAGTACTTC | CASSYTGSSYEQYF
TRBJ2-3 | - | 16 | TRBD1 | TRBV7-9 | TGTGCCAGCAGCTATAGGGCGGGACAGGGCACAGATACGCAGTATTTT | CASSYRAGQGTDTQYF
TRBJ1-2 | - | 16 | TRBD1 | TRBV13 | TGTGCCAGCAGACTCCGGACAGGGGGAACTGTCTATGGCTACACCTTC | CASRLRTGGTVYGYTF
TRBJ1-1 | - | 13 | - | TRBV4-2 | TGTGCCAGCAGCCAAGATATTTACACTGAAGCTTTCTTT | CASSQDIYTEAFF
TRBJ2-5 | - | 15 | TRBD1 | TRBV28 | TGTGCCAGCAGTTCGCCCGGACAGGGGCAAGAGACCCAGTACTTC | CASSSPGQGQETQYF
TRBJ1-6 | - | 20 | TRBD1 | TRBV4-3 | TGCGCCAGCAGCCAAGTGTTATGGAGGACAGGGAGCTCCTATAATTCACCCCTCCACTTT | CASSQVLWRTGSSYNSPLHF
TRBJ1-4 | once | 15 | TRBD1 | TRBV18 | TGTGCCAGCTCACAATCGACAGGGGAGAATGAAAAACTGTTTTTT | CASSQSTGENEKLFF
TRBJ2-7 | - | 16 | TRBD1 | TRBV28 | TGTGCCAGCAGAAACCCACCCGGGACAGGGCGCCACGAGCAGTACTTC | CASRNPPGTGRHEQYF